This T cell receptor beta chain was sequenced in a study of T cell changes during pregnancy in multiple sclerosis. This clone has only one observation. This table comes from immunoSEQ multiplex PCR, and its TCRdb copy is limited to in-frame clones, with some not included. The data show roughly 47,000 clones, 85% to 90% seen once. The CDR3 sequence is 15 residues long. Germline V gives CDR1 SGHVS, CDR2 FQNEAQ. Unmatched junction bases numbered 8, after V lost 5 bases and J lost 6 bases. The sequence derives from a female donor with multiple sclerosis, enrolled in a pregnancy study. Source: CD8+ T cells from peripheral blood mononuclear cells, taken in the second trimester of pregnancy. The rearrangement joins TRBV7-8 to TRBJ2-2, with 8 bases matching TRBD1. The CDR3 nucleotides read TGTGCCAGCAGCAAACTCCAGGGGGCCCCCGGGGAGCTGTTTTTT. Encoded protein: CASSKLQGAPGELFF.